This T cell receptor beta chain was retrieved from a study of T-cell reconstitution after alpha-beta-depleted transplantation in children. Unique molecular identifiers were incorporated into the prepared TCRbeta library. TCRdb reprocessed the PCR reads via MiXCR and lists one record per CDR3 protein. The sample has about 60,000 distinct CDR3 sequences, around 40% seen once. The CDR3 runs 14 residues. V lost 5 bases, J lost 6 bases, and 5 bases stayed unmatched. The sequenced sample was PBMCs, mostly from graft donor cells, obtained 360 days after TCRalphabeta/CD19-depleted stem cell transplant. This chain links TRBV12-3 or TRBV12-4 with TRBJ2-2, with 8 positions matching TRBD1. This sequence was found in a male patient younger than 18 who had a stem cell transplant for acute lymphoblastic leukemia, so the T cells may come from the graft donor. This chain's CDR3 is CASSQPGQAGELFF. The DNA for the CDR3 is TGTGCCAGCAGTCAACCGGGACAGGCCGGGGAGCTGTTTTTT.